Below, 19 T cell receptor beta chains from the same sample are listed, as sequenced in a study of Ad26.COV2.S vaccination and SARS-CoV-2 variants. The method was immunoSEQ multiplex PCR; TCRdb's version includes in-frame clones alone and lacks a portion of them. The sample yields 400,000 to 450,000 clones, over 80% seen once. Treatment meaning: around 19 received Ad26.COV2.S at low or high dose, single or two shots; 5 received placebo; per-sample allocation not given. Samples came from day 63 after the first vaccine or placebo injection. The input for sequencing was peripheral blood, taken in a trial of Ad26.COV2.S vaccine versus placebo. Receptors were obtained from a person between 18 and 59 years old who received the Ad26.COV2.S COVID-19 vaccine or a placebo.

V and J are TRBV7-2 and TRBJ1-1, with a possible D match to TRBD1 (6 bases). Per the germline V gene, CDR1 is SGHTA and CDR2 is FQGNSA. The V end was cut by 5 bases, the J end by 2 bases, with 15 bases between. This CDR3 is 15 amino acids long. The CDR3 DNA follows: TGTGCCAGCAGCGAACGGACAGTTGGAAACACTGAAGCTTTCTTT. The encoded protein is CASSERTVGNTEAFF.

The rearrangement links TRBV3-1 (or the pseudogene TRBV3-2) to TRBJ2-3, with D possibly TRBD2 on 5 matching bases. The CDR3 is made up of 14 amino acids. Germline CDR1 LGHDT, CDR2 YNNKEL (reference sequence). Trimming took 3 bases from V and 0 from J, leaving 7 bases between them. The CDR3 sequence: CASSQRASTDTQYF. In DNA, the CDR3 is TGTGCCAGCAGCCAGAGGGCGAGCACAGATACGCAGTATTTT.

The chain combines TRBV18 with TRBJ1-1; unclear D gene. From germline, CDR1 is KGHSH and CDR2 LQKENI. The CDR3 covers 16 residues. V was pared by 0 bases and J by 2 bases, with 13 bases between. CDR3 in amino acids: CASSPPAGGINTEAFF. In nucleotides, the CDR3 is TGTGCCAGCTCACCACCGGCGGGCGGAATAAACACTGAAGCTTTCTTT. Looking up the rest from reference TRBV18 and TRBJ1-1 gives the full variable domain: NAGVMQNPRHLVRRRGQEARLRCSPMKGHSHVYWYRQLPEEGLKFMVYLQKENIIDESGMPKERFSAEFPKEGPSILRIQQVVRGDSAAYFCASSPPAGGINTEAFFGQGTRLTVV.

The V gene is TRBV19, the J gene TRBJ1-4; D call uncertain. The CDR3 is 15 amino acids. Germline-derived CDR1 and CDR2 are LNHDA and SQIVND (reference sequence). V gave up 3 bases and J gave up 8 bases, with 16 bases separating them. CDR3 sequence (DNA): TGTGCCAGTAGTATTTCGCGGAAGGTGGGAGAAAAACTGTTTTTT. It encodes CASSISRKVGEKLFF.

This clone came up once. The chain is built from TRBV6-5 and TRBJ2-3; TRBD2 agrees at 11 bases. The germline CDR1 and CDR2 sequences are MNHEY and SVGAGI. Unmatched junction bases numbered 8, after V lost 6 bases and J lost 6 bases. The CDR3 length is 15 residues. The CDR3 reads CASRRSGGVVDTQYF. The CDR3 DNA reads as TGTGCCAGCAGACGTAGCGGGGGGGTTGTTGATACGCAGTATTTT.

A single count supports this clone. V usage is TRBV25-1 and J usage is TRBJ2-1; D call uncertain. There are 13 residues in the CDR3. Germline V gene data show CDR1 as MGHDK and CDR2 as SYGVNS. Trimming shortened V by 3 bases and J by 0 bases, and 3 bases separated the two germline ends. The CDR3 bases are TGTGCCAGCAGTGACAGCTCCTACAATGAGCAGTTCTTC. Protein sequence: CASSDSSYNEQFF.

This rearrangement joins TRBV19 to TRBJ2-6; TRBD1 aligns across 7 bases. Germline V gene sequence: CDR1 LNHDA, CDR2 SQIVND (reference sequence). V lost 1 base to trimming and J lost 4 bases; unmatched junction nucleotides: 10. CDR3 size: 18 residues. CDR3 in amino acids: CASSIGPQGVTGANVLTF. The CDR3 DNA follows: TGTGCCAGTAGTATAGGGCCCCAGGGGGTGACCGGGGCCAACGTCCTGACTTTC.

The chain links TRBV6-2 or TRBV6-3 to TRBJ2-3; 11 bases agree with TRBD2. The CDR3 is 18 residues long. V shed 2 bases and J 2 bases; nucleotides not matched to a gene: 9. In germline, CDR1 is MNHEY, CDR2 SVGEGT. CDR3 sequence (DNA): TGTGCCAGCAGTTACACCTCACTAGCGGGGGCCTACACAGATACGCAGTATTTT. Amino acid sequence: CASSYTSLAGAYTDTQYF.

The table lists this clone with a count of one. CDR3 amino acids: CASRDRGETQYF. Here the CDR3 DNA reads TGTGCCAGCCGGGACAGAGGAGAGACCCAGTACTTC. The chain links TRBV5-4 to TRBJ2-5, with 7 bases fitting TRBD1. This CDR3 region has 12 residues. The V gene's germline CDR1 is SGHNT and CDR2 YYREEE (reference sequence). V lost 7 bases and J lost 4; bases outside the gene matches: 4.

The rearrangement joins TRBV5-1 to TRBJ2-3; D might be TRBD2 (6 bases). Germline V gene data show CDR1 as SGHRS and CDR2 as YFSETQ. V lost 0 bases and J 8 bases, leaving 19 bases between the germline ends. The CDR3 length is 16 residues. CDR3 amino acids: CASSLVGGAVDATQYF. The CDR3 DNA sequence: TGCGCCAGCAGCTTGGTTGGAGGGGCCGTCGATGCTACGCAGTATTTT.

The CDR3 sequence is CASAGRGRTDTQYF. The CDR3 DNA is TGTGCCAGCGCCGGAAGGGGGCGAACAGATACGCAGTATTTT. The rearrangement joins TRBV28 to TRBJ2-3, with TRBD1 matching over 7 bases. V lost 8 bases and J lost 3; bases outside the gene matches: 8. Germline CDR1 is MDHEN and CDR2 is SYDVKM. The CDR3 runs 14 residues.

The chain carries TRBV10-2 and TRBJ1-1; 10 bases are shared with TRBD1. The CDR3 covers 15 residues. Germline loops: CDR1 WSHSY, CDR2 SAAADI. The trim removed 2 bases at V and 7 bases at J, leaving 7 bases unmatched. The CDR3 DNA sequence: TGCGCCAGCAGTGAGGGGACAGGGGTTCGTGGTGAAGCTTTCTTT. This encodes CASSEGTGVRGEAFF.

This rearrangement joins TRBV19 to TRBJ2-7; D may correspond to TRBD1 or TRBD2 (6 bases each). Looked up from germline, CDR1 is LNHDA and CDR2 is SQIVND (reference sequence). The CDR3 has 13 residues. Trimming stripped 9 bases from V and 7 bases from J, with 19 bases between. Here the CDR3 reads CASSITGTWEQYF. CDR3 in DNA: TGTGCCAGCAGCATCACAGGGACTTGGGAGCAGTACTTC.

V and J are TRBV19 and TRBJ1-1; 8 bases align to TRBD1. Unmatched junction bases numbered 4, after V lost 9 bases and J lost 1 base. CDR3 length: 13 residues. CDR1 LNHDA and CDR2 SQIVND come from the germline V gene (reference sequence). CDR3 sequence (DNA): TGTGCCAGCAGCGGACAGGGGAACACTGAAGCTTTCTTT. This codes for CASSGQGNTEAFF.

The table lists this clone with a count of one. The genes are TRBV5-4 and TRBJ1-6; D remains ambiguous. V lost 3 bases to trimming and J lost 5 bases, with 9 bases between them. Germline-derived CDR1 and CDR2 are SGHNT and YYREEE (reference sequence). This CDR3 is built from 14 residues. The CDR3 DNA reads TGTGCCAGCAGCTCGGACCAAAATAATTCACCCCTCCACTTT. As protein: CASSSDQNNSPLHF. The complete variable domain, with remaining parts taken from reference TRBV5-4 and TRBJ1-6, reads ETGVTQSPTHLIKTRGQQVTLRCSSQSGHNTVSWYQQALGQGPQFIFQYYREEENGRGNFPPRFSGLQFPNYSSELNVNALELDDSALYLCASSSDQNNSPLHFGNGTRLTVT.

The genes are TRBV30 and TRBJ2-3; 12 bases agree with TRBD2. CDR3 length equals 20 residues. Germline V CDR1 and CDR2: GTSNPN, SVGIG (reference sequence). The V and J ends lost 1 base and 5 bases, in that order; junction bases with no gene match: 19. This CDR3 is CAWSAHPSHKLAGGIDTQYF. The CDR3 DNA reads TGTGCCTGGAGTGCACACCCTAGCCACAAACTAGCGGGGGGTATAGATACGCAGTATTTT.

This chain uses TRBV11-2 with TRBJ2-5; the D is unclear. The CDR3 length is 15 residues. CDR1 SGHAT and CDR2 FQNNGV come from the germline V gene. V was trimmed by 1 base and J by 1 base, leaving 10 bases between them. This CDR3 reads CASSLGRTFQETQYF. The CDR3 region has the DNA TGTGCCAGCAGCTTAGGTAGGACCTTCCAAGAGACCCAGTACTTC.

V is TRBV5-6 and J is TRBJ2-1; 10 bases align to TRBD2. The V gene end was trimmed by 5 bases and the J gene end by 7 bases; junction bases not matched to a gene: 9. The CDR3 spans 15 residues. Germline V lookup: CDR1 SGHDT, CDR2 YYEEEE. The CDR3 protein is CASRLLSGGRNEQFF. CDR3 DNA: TGTGCCAGCAGGCTACTTAGCGGGGGGCGAAATGAGCAGTTCTTC. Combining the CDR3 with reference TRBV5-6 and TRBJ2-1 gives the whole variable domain DAGVTQSPTHLIKTRGQQVTLRCSPKSGHDTVSWYQQALGQGPQFIFQYYEEEERQRGNFPDRFSGHQFPNYSSELNVNALLLGDSALYLCASRLLSGGRNEQFFGPGTRLTVL.

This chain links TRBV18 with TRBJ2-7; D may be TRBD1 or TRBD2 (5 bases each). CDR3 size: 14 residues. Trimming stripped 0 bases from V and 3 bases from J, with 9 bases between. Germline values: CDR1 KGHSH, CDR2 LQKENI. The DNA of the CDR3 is TGTGCCAGCTCACCACCGGGACCTCACTACGAGCAGTACTTC. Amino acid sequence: CASSPPGPHYEQYF.